Reported below is one T cell receptor (beta chain). The sample belongs to a study of OX40 agonist ivuxolimab in advanced cancers. Repertoires were generated with immunoSEQ multiplex PCR, while TCRdb's copy carries only in-frame clones and drops some. The sample includes 65,000 to 80,000 clones, 84% seen only once; the top ten take approximately 2.1%. The sequences come from CD4+ or CD8+ T cells sorted from blood, collected in a trial of the OX40 agonist ivuxolimab. This TCR was recovered from an adult with an advanced solid tumor such as melanoma, head and neck, liver or kidney cancer.

The CDR3 loop is CASSLGGLTDTQYF. CDR3 sequence (DNA): TGCGCCAGCAGCTTGGGGGGCCTCACAGATACGCAGTATTTT. The chain employs TRBV5-1 and TRBJ2-3; D possibly corresponds to TRBD1 (5 bases). CDR3 length: 14 amino acids. V gave up 0 bases and J gave up 2 bases, with 7 bases separating them. The germline V gene has CDR1 SGHRS and CDR2 YFSETQ.